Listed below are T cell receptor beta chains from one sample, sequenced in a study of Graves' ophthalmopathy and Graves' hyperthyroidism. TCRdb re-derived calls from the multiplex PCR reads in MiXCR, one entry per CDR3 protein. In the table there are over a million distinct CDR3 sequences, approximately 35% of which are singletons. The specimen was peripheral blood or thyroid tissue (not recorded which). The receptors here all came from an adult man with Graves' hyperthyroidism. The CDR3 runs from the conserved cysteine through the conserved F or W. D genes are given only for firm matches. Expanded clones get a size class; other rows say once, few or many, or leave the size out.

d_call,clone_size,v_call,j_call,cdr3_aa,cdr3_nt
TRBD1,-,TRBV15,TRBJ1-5,CATSGRRGLSQPQHF,TGTGCCACCAGCGGCCGCAGGGGGCTGAGTCAGCCCCAGCATTTT
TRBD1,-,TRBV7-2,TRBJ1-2,CASSTRQGADGYTF,TGTGCCAGCAGCACCAGACAGGGGGCGGATGGCTACACCTTC
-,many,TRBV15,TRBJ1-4,CATSRDLGRVLFF,TGTGCCACCAGCAGAGATTTAGGCCGGGTATTGTTTTTT
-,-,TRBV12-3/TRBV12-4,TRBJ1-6,CASNGGYNSPLHF,TGTGCCAGCAACGGGGGTTATAATTCACCCCTCCACTTT
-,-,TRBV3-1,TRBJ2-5,CASSTGQGSPQYF,TGTGCCAGCAGCACCGGGCAGGGGAGTCCCCAGTACTTC
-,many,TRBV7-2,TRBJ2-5,CASSLDPANRETQYF,TGTGCCAGCAGCTTAGATCCGGCGAATAGAGAGACCCAGTACTTC
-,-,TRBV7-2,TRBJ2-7,CASSQAGRTYEQYF,TGTGCCAGCAGCCAGGCGGGCAGGACTTACGAGCAGTACTTC
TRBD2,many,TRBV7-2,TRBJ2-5,CASSLGGSGGPRTQYF,TGTGCCAGCAGCTTAGGGGGTAGCGGGGGGCCGCGGACCCAGTACTTC
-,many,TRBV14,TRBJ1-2,CASSPSRRAGFYGYTF,TGTGCCAGCAGCCCCTCAAGACGGGCCGGATTCTATGGCTACACCTTC
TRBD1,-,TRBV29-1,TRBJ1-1,CSTGQGAAGTEAFF,TGCAGCACCGGACAGGGGGCTGCGGGGACTGAAGCTTTCTTT
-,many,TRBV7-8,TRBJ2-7,CASSLVSAYEQYF,TGTGCCAGCAGCTTAGTCTCAGCCTACGAGCAGTACTTC
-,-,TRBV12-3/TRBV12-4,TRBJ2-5,CASSRAGQQETQYF,TGTGCCAGCAGTAGAGCAGGACAGCAAGAGACCCAGTACTTC
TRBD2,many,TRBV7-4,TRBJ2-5,CASSLAWRLAGGDVGETQYF,TGTGCCAGCAGCTTAGCGTGGAGACTAGCGGGAGGGGATGTAGGAGAGACCCAGTACTTC
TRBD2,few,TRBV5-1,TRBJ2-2,CATRTSGSPANTGELFF,TGCGCCACGCGGACTAGCGGGAGTCCCGCGAACACCGGGGAGCTGTTTTTT
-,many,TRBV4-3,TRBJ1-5,CASSQEAGAGQPQHF,TGCGCCAGCAGCCAAGAGGCAGGAGCGGGCCAGCCCCAGCATTTT
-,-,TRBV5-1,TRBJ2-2,CASSNAGELFF,TGCGCCAGCAGCAACGCAGGGGAGCTGTTTTTT
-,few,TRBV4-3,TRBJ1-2,CASSQAYGGDYGYTF,TGCGCCAGCAGCCAAGCTTATGGCGGAGACTATGGCTACACCTTC
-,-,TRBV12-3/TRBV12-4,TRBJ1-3,CASSFMWSSSGNTIYF,TGTGCCAGCAGTTTTATGTGGAGCTCCTCTGGAAACACCATATATTTT
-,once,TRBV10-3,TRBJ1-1,CARDNPVLSTEAFF,TGTGCTAGAGATAACCCGGTCCTGAGTACTGAAGCTTTCTTT
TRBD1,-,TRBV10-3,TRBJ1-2,CAISQGQGYGYTF,TGTGCCATCAGCCAGGGACAGGGTTATGGCTACACCTTC
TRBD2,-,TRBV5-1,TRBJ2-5,CASSTGLAEQESQYF,TGTGCCAGCAGCACAGGACTAGCGGAACAAGAGTCCCAGTACTTC
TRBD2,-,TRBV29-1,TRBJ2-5,CSVRTSGGQTQYF,TGCAGCGTGAGGACTAGCGGGGGGCAGACCCAGTACTTC
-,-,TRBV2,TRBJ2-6,CASSLVLAGANVLTF,TGTGCCAGCAGCTTAGTGCTAGCGGGGGCCAACGTCCTGACTTTC
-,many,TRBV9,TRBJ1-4,CASSVGLSRATSDEKLFF,TGTGCCAGCAGCGTAGGTTTATCTCGGGCCACCTCGGACGAAAAACTGTTTTTT
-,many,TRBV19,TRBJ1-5,CASSISSNQPQHF,TGTGCCAGTAGTATCTCGTCGAATCAGCCCCAGCATTTT
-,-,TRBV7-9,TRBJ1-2,CASSPAVASGGYGYTF,TGTGCCAGCTCACCGGCCGTAGCGAGTGGTGGCTATGGCTACACCTTC
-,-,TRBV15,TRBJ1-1,CATSSLLGALNTEAFF,TGTGCCACCAGCAGTTTACTCGGGGCTTTAAACACTGAAGCTTTCTTT
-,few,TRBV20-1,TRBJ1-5,CSAREGSYSNQPQHF,TGCAGTGCTAGGGAGGGGTCCTATAGCAATCAGCCCCAGCATTTT
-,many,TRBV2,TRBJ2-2,CASKSRSNTGELFF,TGTGCCAGCAAATCGAGGTCGAACACCGGGGAGCTGTTTTTT
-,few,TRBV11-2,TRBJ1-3,CASSLFLGRTIYF,TGTGCCAGCAGCTTATTTCTGGGACGCACCATATATTTT
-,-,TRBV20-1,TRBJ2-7,CSASVPGLHYEQYF,TGCAGTGCTAGCGTTCCCGGACTCCACTACGAGCAGTACTTC
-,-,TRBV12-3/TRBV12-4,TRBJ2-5,CASRSTRDILETQYF,TGTGCCAGCAGATCTACCCGGGACATCTTGGAGACCCAGTACTTC
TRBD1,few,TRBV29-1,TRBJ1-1,CSVEDPGQGYVAFF,TGCAGCGTTGAAGATCCGGGACAGGGTTATGTAGCTTTCTTT
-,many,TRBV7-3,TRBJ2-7,CASGLGGDYEQYF,TGTGCCAGCGGTTTAGGCGGCGACTACGAGCAGTACTTC
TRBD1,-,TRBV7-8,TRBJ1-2,CASSQGQGPYYGYTF,TGTGCCAGCAGCCAGGGACAGGGGCCCTACTATGGCTACACCTTC
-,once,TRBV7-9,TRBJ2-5,CATQGLETQYF,TGTGCCACACAGGGCCTGGAGACCCAGTACTTC
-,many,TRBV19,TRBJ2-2,CASSIGTLRRELFF,TGTGCCAGTAGTATCGGCACCCTCAGGCGGGAGCTGTTTTTT
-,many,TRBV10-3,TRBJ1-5,CAISEFGGSGNQPQHF,TGTGCCATCAGTGAGTTTGGGGGTTCTGGCAATCAGCCCCAGCATTTT
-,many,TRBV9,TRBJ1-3,CASSPSDVSSGNTIYF,TGTGCCAGCAGCCCTTCCGATGTGAGCTCTGGAAACACCATATATTTT
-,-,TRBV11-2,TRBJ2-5,CASSIGASGVREETQYF,TGTGCCAGCAGCATCGGGGCCAGTGGGGTCCGCGAGGAGACCCAGTACTTC